This section outlines one T cell receptor beta chain sequence together with its context. The entry originates in a study of cytomegalovirus exposure and HLA in healthy donors. PCR used 60 Vbeta primers and 13 Jbeta primers. The repertoire was sequenced with immunoSEQ multiplex PCR; TCRdb's copy has only in-frame clones and lacks some. The sample lists approximately 200,000 clones; approximately 85% were seen once. This TCR was sampled from a woman between 45 and 60 years old in good health and CMV-seronegative. Sample: PBMCs.

The CDR3 DNA is TGTGCCACCGCCACGGGGAGTGTCGCTGAAGCTTTCTTT. Translation gives CATATGSVAEAFF. V usage is TRBV18 and J usage is TRBJ1-1; D gene ambiguous. Trimming shortened V by 10 bases and J by 6 bases, and 18 bases separated the two germline ends. In germline, CDR1 is KGHSH, CDR2 LQKENI. The CDR3 totals 13 residues. Drawing the rest from reference TRBV18 and TRBJ1-1, the complete variable domain is NAGVMQNPRHLVRRRGQEARLRCSPMKGHSHVYWYRQLPEEGLKFMVYLQKENIIDESGMPKERFSAEFPKEGPSILRIQQVVRGDSAAYFCATATGSVAEAFFGQGTRLTVV.